Included here is one T cell receptor beta chain sequence, with context. The data derive from a study of technical replicates of blood from several donors. V shed 7 bases and J shed 0 bases, with 14 bases lying between them. Germline V gives CDR1 SGHNT, CDR2 YYREEE (reference sequence). The CDR3 loop spans 15 amino acids. Assay used: immunoSEQ multiplex PCR; TCRdb lists only in-frame clones, some missing. The table records fewer than 100,000 clones, 90% to 95% of them present only once. Sequenced input: T cells isolated from PBMCs. The sequence was collected from a human donor in good health. The V and J genes are TRBV5-4 and TRBJ2-1; TRBD2 might be the D (5 bases). The CDR3 region has the DNA TGTGCCAGCGGACGGGGTCTTAGCTCCTACAATGAGCAGTTCTTC. Its translation is CASGRGLSSYNEQFF.